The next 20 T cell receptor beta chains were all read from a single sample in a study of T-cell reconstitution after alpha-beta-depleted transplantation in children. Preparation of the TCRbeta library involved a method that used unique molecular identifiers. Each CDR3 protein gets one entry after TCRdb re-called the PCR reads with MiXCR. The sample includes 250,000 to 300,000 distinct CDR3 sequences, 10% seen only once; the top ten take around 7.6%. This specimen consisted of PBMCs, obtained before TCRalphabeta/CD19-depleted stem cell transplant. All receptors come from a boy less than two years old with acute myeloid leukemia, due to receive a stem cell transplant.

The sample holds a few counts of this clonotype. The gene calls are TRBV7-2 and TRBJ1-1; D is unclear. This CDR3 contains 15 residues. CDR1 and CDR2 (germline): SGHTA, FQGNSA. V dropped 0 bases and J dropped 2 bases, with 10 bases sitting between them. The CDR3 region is CASSLAQSVNTEAFF. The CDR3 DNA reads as TGTGCCAGCAGCTTAGCTCAGTCGGTAAACACTGAAGCTTTCTTT. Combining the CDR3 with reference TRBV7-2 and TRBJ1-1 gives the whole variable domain GAGVSQSPSNKVTEKGKDVELRCDPISGHTALYWYRQSLGQGLEFLIYFQGNSAPDKSGLPSDRFSAERTGGSVSTLTIQRTQQEDSAVYLCASSLAQSVNTEAFFGQGTRLTVV.

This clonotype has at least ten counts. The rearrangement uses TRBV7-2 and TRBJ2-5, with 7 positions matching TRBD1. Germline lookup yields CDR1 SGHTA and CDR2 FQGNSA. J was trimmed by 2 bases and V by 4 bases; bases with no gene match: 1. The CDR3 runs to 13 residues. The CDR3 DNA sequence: TGTGCCAGCAGCTGGACAGGACAAGAGACCCAGTACTTC. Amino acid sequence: CASSWTGQETQYF.

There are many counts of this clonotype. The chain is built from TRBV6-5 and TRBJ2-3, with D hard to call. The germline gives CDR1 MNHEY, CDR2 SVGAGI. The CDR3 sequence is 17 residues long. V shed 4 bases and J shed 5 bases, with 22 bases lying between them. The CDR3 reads CASSSLLWASERDTQYF. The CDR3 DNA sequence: TGTGCCAGCAGTTCGCTACTTTGGGCTAGTGAGAGAGATACGCAGTATTTT.

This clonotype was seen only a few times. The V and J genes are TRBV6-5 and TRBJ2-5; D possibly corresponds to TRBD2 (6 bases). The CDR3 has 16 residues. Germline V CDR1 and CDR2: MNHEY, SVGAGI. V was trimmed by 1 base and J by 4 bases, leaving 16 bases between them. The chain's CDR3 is CASSYYGGDFRETQYF. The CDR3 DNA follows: TGTGCCAGCAGTTACTATGGAGGGGACTTTCGAGAGACCCAGTACTTC.

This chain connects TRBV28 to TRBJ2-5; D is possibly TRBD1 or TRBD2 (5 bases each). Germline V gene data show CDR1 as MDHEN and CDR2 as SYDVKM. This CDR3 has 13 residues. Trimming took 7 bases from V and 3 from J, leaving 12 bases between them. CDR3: CASTTGAKETQYF. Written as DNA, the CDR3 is TGTGCCAGCACTACCGGGGCCAAAGAGACCCAGTACTTC.

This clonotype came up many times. CDR3 protein: CASSLTAGEVNEQFF. CDR3 in DNA: TGTGCCAGCAGCTTAACGGCGGGAGAGGTGAATGAGCAGTTCTTC. This rearrangement joins TRBV7-9 to TRBJ2-1; 7 bases match TRBD2. The CDR3 extends over 15 amino acids. J was trimmed by 7 bases and V by 2 bases; bases with no gene match: 8. The germline CDR1 and CDR2 sequences are SEHNR and FQNEAQ (reference sequence).

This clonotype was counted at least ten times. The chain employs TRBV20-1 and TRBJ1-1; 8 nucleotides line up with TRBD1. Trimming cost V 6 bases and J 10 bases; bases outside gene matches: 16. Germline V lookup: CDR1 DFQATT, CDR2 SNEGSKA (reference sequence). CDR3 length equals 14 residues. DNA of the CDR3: TGCAGTGCGCGGGGGGGCCAGGGGGCGACCTCAGCTTTCTTT. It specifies CSARGGQGATSAFF.

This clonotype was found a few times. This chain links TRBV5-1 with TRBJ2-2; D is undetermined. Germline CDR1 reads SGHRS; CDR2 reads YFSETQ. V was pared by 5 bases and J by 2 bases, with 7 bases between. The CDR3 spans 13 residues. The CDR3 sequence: CASRAVNTGELFF. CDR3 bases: TGCGCCAGCAGGGCAGTCAACACCGGGGAGCTGTTTTTT. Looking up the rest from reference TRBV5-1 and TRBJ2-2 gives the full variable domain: KAGVTQTPRYLIKTRGQQVTLSCSPISGHRSVSWYQQTPGQGLQFLFEYFSETQRNKGNFPGRFSGRQFSNSRSEMNVSTLELGDSALYLCASRAVNTGELFFGEGSRLTVL.

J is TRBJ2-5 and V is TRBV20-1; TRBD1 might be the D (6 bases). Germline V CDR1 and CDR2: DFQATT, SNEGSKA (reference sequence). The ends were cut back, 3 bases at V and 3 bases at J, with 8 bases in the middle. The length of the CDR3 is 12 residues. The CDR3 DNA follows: TGCAGTGCTAGGCGGACAGAAGAGACCCAGTACTTC. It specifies CSARRTEETQYF.

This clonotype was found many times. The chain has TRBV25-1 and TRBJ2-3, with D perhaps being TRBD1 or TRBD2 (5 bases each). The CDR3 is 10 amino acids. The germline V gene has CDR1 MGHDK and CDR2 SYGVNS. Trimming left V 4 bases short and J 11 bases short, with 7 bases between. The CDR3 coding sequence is TGTGCCAGCAGTGGGGGGAGGCAGTATTTT. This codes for CASSGGRQYF.

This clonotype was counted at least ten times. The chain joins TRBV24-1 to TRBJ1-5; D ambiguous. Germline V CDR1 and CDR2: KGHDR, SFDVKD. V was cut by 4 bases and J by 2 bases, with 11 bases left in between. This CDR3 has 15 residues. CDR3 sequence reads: CATSDQGKGNQPQHF. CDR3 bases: TGTGCCACCAGTGACCAAGGTAAGGGCAATCAGCCCCAGCATTTT.

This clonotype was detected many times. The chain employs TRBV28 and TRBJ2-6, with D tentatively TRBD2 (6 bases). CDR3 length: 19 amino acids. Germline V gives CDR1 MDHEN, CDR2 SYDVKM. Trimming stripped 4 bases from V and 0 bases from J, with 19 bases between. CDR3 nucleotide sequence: TGTGCCAGCAGTTCCGGGAGCTTTTCTACACTCTCTGGGGCCAACGTCCTGACTTTC. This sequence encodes CASSSGSFSTLSGANVLTF.

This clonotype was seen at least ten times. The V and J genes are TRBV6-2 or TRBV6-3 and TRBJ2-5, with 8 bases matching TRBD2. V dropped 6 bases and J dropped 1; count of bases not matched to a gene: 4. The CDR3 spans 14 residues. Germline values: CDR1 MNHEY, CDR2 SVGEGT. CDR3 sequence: CASSPGGGQETQYF. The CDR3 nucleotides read TGTGCCAGCAGCCCCGGGGGGGGCCAAGAGACCCAGTACTTC.

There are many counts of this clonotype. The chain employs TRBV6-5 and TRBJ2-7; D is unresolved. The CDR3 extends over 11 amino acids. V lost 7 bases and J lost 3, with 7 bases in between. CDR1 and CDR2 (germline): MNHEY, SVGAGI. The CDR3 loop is CASTYYYEQYF. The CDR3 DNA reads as TGTGCCAGCACCTACTACTACGAGCAGTACTTC.

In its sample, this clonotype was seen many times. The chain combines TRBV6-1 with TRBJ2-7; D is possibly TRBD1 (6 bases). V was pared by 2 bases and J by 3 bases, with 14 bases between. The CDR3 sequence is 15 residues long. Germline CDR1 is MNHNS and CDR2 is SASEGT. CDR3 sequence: CASSESPDSVYEQYF. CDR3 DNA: TGTGCCAGCAGTGAATCTCCGGACAGCGTCTACGAGCAGTACTTC.

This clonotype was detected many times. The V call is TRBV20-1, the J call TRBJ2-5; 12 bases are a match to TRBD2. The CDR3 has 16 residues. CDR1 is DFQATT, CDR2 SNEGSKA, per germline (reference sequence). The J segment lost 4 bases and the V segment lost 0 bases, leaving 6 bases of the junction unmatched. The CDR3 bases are TGCAGTGCTAGAGATCTTCTAGCGGGAGGGAGAGAGACCCAGTACTTC. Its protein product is CSARDLLAGGRETQYF.

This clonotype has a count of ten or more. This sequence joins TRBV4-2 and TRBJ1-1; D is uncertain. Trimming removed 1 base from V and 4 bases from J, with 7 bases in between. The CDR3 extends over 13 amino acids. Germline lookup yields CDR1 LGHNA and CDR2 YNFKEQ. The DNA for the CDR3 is TGTGCCAGCAGCCAAGTAGGAGGCACTGAAGCTTTCTTT. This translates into CASSQVGGTEAFF.

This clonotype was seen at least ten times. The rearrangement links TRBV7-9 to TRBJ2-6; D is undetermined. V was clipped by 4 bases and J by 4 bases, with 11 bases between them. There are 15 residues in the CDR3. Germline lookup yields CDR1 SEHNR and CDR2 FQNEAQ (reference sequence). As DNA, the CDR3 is TGTGCCAGCAGCTCAGGCCGGGCCGGGGCCAACGTCCTGACTTTC. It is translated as CASSSGRAGANVLTF.

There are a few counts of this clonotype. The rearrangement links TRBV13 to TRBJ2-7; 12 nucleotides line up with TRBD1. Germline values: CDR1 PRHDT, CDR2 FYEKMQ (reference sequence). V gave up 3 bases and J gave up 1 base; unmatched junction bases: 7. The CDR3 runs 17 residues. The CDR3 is CASSFSPGQGASYEQYF. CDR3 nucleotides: TGTGCCAGCAGCTTCAGTCCGGGACAGGGGGCATCCTACGAGCAGTACTTC.

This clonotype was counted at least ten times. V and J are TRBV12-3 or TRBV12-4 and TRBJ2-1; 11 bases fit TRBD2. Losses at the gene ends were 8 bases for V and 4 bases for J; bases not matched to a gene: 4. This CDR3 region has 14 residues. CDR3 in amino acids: CASSTSGIYNEQFF. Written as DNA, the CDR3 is TGTGCCAGCTCGACTAGCGGGATTTACAATGAGCAGTTCTTC.